This T cell receptor beta chain was obtained from a study of blood T cell repertoires in COVID-19. About the study: Specimens from acute and convalescent COVID-19 originated in the United States, Italy and Spain. PBMCs, B-cell-depleted T cells, or T cells were the source of the cDNA or gDNA that made up the material.

Original analysis: Amplification from reference gene primers served as the basis for estimated nucleated cell counts. TCRdb's table, derived via immunoSEQ multiplex PCR, lists solely in-frame clones and lacks some. Clone size and V and J calls were adopted from that table, with D and trimming inferred from the DNA. The sample records approximately 100,000 clones, around four fifths being singletons. This CDR3 has 17 residues. What was sequenced was peripheral blood. The sequence was obtained from a human donor in a cohort sampled during active COVID-19. The J gene is TRBJ1-5, the V gene TRBV21-1; the table calls TRBD1, which could not be checked here. TRBV21-1 is labeled a pseudogene. The CDR3 reads CASSRPQQGGTDQPQHF. The CDR3 nucleotides are TGTGCCAGCAGCAGACCACAGCAGGGGGGAACAGATCAGCCCCAGCATTTT.